This T cell receptor (beta chain) was recovered during a study of T cells in Graves' hyperthyroidism and ophthalmopathy. Findings of the study overall: Ophthalmopathy was separated from stable hyperthyroidism by a 13 V-J model. The model anticipated ophthalmopathy a median about six months pre-onset.

The TCR beta CDR3 regions underwent amplification using RNA transcripts as the source. Using the HTBI primer set, a first-round RT-PCR was run on the TCR CDR3. TCRdb used MiXCR to reprocess the multiplex PCR reads, holding one entry per CDR3 protein. There are 350,000 to 400,000 distinct CDR3 sequences in the sample; 15% to 20% occur only once, and 3.7% lies in the top ten. This clonotype was detected ten times or more. The antigen is undetermined. CDR1 MNHEY and CDR2 SVGAGI come from the germline V gene. The CDR3 covers 16 residues. V trimming: 0 bases; J trimming: 4 bases; junction bases outside the gene matches: 7. The study defined stable Graves' hyperthyroidism as no ophthalmopathy progression within 18 months. Recently diagnosed hyperthyroidism of less than 2 months' duration affected patients aged 18 to 65.

The source of this sequence is a woman aged 18-29 years with Graves' hyperthyroidism. The sequenced sample consisted of blood. V gene TRBV6-5 combines with J gene TRBJ1-1, with TRBD1 matching over 8 bases. As DNA, the CDR3 is TGTGCCAGCAGTTACTCGAGGACCACAGGGGGCACTGAAGCTTTCTTT. Protein sequence: CASSYSRTTGGTEAFF.